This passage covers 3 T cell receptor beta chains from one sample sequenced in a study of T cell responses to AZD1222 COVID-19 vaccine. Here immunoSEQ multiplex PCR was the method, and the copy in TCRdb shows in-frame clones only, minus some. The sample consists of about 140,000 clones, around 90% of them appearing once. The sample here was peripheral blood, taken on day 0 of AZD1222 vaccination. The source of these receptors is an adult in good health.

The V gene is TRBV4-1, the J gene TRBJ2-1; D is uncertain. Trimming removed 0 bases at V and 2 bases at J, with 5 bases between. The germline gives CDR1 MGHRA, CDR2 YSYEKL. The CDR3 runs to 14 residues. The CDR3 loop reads CASSQEGTYNEQFF. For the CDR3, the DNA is TGCGCCAGCAGCCAAGAGGGTACCTACAATGAGCAGTTCTTC.

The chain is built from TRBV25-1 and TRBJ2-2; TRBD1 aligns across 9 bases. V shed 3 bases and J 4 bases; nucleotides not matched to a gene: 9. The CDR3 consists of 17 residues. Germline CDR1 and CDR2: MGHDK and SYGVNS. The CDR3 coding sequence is TGTGCCAGCAGTGACCCTAAGGGACAGGGTGGCACCGGGGAGCTGTTTTTT. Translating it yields CASSDPKGQGGTGELFF.

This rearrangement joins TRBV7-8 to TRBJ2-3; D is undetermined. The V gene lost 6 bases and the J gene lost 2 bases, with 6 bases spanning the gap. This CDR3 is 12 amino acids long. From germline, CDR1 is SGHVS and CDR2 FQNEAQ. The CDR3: CASSLHTDTQYF. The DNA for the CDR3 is TGTGCCAGCAGTTTGCACACAGATACGCAGTATTTT.